The present T cell receptor beta chain was sequenced within a study of blood T cell repertoires in COVID-19. About the study: The study drew acute and convalescent COVID-19 samples from the United States, Italy and Spain. T cells, B-cell-depleted T cells, or PBMCs supplied cDNA or gDNA.

Original processing notes: Estimation of nucleated cell counts relied on the amplification of reference gene primers. TCRdb's copy holds only in-frame clones and misses some; the assay was immunoSEQ multiplex PCR. V and J calls and clone size are as listed in that table; D and trimming were resolved from the DNA. The sample gives 200,000 or so clones, roughly 80% of which show up once; around 16% is in the top ten. V lost 0 bases and J 5 bases, leaving 14 bases between the germline ends. Germline V CDR1 and CDR2: SGHNT, YYREEE (reference sequence). This CDR3 has 16 residues. The chain combines TRBV5-4 with TRBJ2-2; a possible D gene is TRBD2 (6 bases). The sequence derives from a man aged 60 to 75 with active or convalescent COVID-19. The sequenced sample consisted of peripheral blood. The CDR3 sequence is CASSLGGGPGTGELFF. CDR3 nucleotide sequence: TGTGCCAGCAGCTTGGGTGGAGGGCCGGGTACCGGGGAGCTGTTTTTT.